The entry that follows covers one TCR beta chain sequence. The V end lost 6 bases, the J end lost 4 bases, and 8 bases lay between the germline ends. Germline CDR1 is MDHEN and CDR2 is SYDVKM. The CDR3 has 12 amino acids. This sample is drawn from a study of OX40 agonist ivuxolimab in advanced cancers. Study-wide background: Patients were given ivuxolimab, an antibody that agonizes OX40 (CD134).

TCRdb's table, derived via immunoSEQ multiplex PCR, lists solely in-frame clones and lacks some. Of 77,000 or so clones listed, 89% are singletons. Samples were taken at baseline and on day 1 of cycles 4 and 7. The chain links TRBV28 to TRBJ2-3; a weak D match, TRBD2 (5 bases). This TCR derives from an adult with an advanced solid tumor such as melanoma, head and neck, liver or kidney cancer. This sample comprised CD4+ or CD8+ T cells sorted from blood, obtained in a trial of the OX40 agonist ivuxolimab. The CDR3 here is CASSLLADTQYF. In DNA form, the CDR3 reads TGTGCCAGCAGCCTACTAGCAGATACGCAGTATTTT.